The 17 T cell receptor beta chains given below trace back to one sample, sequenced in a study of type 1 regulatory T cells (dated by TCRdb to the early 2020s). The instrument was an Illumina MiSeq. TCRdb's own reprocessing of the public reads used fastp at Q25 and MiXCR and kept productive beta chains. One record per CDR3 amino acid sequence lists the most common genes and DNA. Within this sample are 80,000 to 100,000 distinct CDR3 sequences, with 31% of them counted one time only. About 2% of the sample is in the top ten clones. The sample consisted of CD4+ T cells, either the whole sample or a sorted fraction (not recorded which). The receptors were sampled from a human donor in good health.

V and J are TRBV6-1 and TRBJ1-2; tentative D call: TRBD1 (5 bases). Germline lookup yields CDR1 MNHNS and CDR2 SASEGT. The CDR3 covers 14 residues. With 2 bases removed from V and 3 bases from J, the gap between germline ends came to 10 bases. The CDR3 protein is CASSESPGDYGYTF. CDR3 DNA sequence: TGTGCCAGCAGTGAATCACCGGGGGACTATGGCTACACCTTC.

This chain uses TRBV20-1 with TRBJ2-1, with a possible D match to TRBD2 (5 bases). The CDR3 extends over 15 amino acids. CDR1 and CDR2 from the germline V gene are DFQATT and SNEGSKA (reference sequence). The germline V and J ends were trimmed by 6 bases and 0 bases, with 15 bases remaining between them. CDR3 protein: CSADRGFSSYNEQFF. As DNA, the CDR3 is TGCAGTGCAGACCGGGGATTCAGCTCCTACAATGAGCAGTTCTTC.

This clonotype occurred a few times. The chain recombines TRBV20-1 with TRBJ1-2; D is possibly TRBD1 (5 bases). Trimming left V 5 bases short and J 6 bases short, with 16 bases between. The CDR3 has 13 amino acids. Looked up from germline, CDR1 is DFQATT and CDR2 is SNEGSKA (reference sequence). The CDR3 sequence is CSAPQPGGDGYTF. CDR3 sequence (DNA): TGCAGTGCTCCGCAACCGGGAGGGGATGGCTACACCTTC.

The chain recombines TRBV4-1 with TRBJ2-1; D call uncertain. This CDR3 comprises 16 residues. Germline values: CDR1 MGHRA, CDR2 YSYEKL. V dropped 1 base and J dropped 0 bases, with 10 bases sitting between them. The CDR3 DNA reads TGCGCCAGCAGCCAAGGAACCGTAAGCTCCTACAATGAGCAGTTCTTC. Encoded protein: CASSQGTVSSYNEQFF.

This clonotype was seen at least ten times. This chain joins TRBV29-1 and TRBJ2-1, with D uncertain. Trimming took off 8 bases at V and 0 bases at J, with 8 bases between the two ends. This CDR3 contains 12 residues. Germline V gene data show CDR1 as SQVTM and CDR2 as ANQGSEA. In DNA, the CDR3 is TGCAGCTTTCGACGCTCCTACAATGAGCAGTTCTTC. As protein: CSFRRSYNEQFF.

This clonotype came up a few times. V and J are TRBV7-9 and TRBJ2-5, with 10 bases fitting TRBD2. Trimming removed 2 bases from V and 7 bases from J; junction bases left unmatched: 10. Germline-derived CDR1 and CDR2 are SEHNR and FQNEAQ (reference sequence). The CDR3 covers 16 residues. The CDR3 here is CASSLTLAGAPGTQYF. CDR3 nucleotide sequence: TGTGCCAGCAGCTTAACCCTAGCGGGAGCCCCGGGGACCCAGTACTTC.

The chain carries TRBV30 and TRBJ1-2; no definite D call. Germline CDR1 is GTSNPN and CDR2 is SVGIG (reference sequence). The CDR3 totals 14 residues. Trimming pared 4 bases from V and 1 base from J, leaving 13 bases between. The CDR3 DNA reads TGTGCCTGGACGGACCCCCGACATAACTATGGCTACACCTTC. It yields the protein CAWTDPRHNYGYTF.

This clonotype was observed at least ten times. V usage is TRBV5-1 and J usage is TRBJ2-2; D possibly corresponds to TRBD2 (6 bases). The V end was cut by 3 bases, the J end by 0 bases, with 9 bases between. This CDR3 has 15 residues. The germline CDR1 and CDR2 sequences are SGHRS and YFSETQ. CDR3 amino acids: CASSSSSANTGELFF. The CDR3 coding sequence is TGCGCCAGCAGCTCCTCTAGCGCGAACACCGGGGAGCTGTTTTTT.

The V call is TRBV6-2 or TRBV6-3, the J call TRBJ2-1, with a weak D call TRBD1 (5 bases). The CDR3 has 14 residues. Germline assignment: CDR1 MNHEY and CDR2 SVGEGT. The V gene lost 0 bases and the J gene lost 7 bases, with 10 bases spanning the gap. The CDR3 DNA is TGTGCCAGCAGTTACTCGGGGCGAAGGAATGAGCAGTTCTTC. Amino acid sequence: CASSYSGRRNEQFF.

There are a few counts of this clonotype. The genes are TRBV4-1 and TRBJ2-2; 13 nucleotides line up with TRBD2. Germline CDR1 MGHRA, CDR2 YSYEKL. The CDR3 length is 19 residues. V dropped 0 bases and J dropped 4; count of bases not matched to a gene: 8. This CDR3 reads CASSQDPGLAGAVTGELFF. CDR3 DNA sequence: TGCGCCAGCAGCCAAGACCCCGGACTAGCGGGAGCGGTCACCGGGGAGCTGTTTTTT.

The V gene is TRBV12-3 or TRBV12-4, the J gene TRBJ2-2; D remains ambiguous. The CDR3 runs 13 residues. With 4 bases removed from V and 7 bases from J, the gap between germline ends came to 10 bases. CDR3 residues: CASSWQANGELFF. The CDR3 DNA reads TGTGCCAGCAGTTGGCAGGCCAACGGGGAGCTGTTTTTT.

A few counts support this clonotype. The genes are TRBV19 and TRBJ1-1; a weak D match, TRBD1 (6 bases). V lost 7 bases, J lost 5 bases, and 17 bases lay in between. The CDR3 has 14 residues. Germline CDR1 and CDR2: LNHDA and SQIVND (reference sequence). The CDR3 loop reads CASTRRGGWTEAFF. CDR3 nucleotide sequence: TGTGCCAGTACCCGTAGGGGGGGATGGACTGAAGCTTTCTTT. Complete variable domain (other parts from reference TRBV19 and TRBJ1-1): DGGITQSPKYLFRKEGQNVTLSCEQNLNHDAMYWYRQDPGQGLRLIYYSQIVNDFQKGDIAEGYSVSREKKESFPLTVTSAQKNPTAFYLCASTRRGGWTEAFFGQGTRLTVV.

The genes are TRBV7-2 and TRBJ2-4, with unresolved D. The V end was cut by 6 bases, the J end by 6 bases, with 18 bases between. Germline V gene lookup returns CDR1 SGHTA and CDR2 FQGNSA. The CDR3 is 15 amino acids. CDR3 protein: CASRNLRQDGNIQYF. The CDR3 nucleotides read TGTGCCAGCAGAAACCTCCGGCAGGATGGAAACATTCAGTACTTC. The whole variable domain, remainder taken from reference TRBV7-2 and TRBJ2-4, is GAGVSQSPSNKVTEKGKDVELRCDPISGHTALYWYRQSLGQGLEFLIYFQGNSAPDKSGLPSDRFSAERTGGSVSTLTIQRTQQEDSAVYLCASRNLRQDGNIQYFGAGTRLSVL.

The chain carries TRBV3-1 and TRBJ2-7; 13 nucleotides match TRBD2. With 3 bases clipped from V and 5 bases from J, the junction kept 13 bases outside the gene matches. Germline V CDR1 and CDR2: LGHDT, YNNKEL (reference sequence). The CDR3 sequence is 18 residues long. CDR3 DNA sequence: TGTGCCAGCAGCCAGGGACAGTTACTAGCGGGAGGGCCCCACGAGCAGTACTTC. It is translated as CASSQGQLLAGGPHEQYF.

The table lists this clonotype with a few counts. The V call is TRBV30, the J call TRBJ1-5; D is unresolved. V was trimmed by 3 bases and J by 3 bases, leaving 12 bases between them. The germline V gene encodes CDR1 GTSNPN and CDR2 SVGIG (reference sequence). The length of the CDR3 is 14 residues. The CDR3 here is CAWRGKAFNQPQHF. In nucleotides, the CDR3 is TGTGCCTGGAGAGGAAAAGCGTTCAATCAGCCCCAGCATTTT.

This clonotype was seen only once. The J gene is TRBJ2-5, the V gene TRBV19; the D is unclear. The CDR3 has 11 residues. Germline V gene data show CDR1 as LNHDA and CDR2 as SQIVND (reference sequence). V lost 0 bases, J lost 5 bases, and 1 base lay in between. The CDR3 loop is CASSIEETQYF. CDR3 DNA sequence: TGTGCCAGTAGTATAGAGGAGACCCAGTACTTC.

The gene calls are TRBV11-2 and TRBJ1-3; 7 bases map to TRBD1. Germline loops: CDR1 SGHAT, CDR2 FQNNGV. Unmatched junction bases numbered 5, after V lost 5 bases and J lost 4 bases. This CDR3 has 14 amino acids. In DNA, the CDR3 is TGTGCCAGCAGCGGGACAGAAACGGGAAACACCATATATTTT. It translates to CASSGTETGNTIYF.